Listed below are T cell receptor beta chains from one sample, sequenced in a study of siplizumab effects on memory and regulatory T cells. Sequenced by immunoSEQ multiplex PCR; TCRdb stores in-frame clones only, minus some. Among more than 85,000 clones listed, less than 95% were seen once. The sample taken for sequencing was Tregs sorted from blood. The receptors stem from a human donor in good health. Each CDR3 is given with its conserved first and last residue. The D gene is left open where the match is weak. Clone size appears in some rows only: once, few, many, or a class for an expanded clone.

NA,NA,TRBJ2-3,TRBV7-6,TGTGCCAGCAGCTTAGCAAGATCCACAGATACGCAGTATTTT,CASSLARSTDTQYF
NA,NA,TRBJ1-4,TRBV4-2,TGTGCCAGCAGCCAAGAATTCCAGGGTGGAGCGAAAAAACTGTTTTTT,CASSQEFQGGAKKLFF
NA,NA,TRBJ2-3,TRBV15,TGTGCCACCAGCAGAGCTCTAGCTTCCTTTGCGCAGTATTTT,CATSRALASFAQYF
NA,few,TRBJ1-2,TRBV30,TGTGCCTGGGAGACTTCCTCCGCGGGGTATGGCTACACCTTC,CAWETSSAGYGYTF
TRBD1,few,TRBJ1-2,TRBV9,TGTGCCAGCAGCTCGGGACAGGTTAGGCGTAATGGCTACACCTTC,CASSSGQVRRNGYTF
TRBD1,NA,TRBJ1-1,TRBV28,TGTGCCAGCAGTAAGTGGGCAGGGGGCACTGAAGCTTTCTTT,CASSKWAGGTEAFF
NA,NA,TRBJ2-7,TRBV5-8,TGTGCCAGCAGCTTGGTGGAGTCGGGGCGGTACTTC,CASSLVESGRYF
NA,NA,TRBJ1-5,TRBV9,TGTGCCAGCAGCGTGACAGGAAGCAATCAGCCCCAGCATTTT,CASSVTGSNQPQHF
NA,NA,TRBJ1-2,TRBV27,TGTGCCAGCAGTTTATGGGGGGGAAACTATGGCTACACCTTC,CASSLWGGNYGYTF
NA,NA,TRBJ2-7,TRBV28,TGTGCCAGCAGTTTATACGAGCAGTACTTC,CASSLYEQYF
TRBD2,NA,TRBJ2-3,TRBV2,TGTGCCAGGGGCCTCAGCGGGAGTCGCACAGATACGCAGTATTTT,CARGLSGSRTDTQYF
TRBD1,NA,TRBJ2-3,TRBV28,TGTGCCAGCAGGCCCAGGGGGCGCGTAGATACGCAGTATTTT,CASRPRGRVDTQYF
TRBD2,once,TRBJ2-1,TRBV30,TGTAGCGGGAGGGCGGCCAATGAGCAGTTCTTC,CSGRAANEQFF
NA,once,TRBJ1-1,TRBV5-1,TGCGCCAGCAGCGGGGACCCCAACACTGAAGCTTTCTTT,CASSGDPNTEAFF
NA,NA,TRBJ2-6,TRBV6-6,TGTGCCAGCACCCTGGGGTCGTCTGGGGCCAACGTCCTGACTTTC,CASTLGSSGANVLTF
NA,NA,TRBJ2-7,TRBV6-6,TGTGCCAGCAGTTACAACACTCCCGACCGGGGCGGGCAGTACTTC,CASSYNTPDRGGQYF
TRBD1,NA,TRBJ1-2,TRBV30,TGTGCCTGGGGAACAGGGGACTATGGCTACACCTTC,CAWGTGDYGYTF
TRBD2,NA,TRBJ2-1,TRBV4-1,TGCGCCAGCAGCCAAACTAGCGGGGGTTACAATGAGCAGTTCTTC,CASSQTSGGYNEQFF
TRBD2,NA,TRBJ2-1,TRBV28,TGTGCCAGCAGTGCCAGCGGGACGCGACGGAATGAGCAGTTCTTC,CASSASGTRRNEQFF
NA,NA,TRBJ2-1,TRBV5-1,TGCGCCAGCAGCTTGGGACTCCGTTATGAGCAGTTCTTC,CASSLGLRYEQFF
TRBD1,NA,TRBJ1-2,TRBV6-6,TGTGCCAGCCGTCCATGGACAGGGACCGGCTACACCTTC,CASRPWTGTGYTF